One sample yielded the 13 T cell receptor beta chains listed below, sequenced in a study of T cells in localized non-small cell lung cancer. Measured with immunoSEQ multiplex PCR; TCRdb has only the in-frame clones, and not every one. The sample has just under 80,000 clones, around 81% seen once. The specimen was peripheral blood, collected before any cancer treatment. These receptors originate from a female donor older than 55 with stage I lung adenocarcinoma.

In this sample, this clone turned up once. An end of the junction does not agree with germline; a read error may underlie this. This chain links TRBV7-2 with TRBJ2-5; 12 bases line up with TRBD2. The CDR3 contains 12 residues. Per germline, CDR1 SGHTA and CDR2 FQGNSA. DNA of the CDR3: TGTGCCAGCAGCACCGGGACTAGCGGGCCGAACTTC. It codes for CASSTGTSGPNF.

This chain connects TRBV5-5 to TRBJ2-7; the D call may be TRBD1 or TRBD2 (5 bases each). There are 19 residues in the CDR3. Germline CDR1 SGHKS, CDR2 YYEKEE (reference sequence). Trimming cost V 0 bases and J 6 bases, with 28 bases left between them. In DNA form, the CDR3 reads TGTGCCAGCAGCTTGGCCCCTGTTACCGGGACCCCCAGTCGGAGCGAGCAGTACTTC. Amino acid sequence: CASSLAPVTGTPSRSEQYF.

The chain employs TRBV5-1 and TRBJ1-2, with TRBD1 identical over 7 bases. This CDR3 region has 14 residues. Per the germline V gene, CDR1 is SGHRS and CDR2 is YFSETQ. V trimming: 5 bases; J trimming: 4 bases; junction bases outside the gene matches: 8. The CDR3 DNA is TGCGCCAGCAGGGAGGGACAGATGATCTATGGCTACACCTTC. The encoded protein is CASREGQMIYGYTF.

This chain uses TRBV9 with TRBJ2-3; D call uncertain. Germline values: CDR1 SGDLS, CDR2 YYNGEE. CDR3 size: 15 residues. Trimming removed 0 bases at V and 2 bases at J, with 10 bases between. The CDR3 nucleotides are TGTGCCAGCAGCGTAGTTGGCGTACACACAGATACGCAGTATTTT. The encoded protein is CASSVVGVHTDTQYF. Full variable domain (outside the CDR3, taken from reference TRBV9 and TRBJ2-3): DSGVTQTPKHLITATGQRVTLRCSPRSGDLSVYWYQQSLDQGLQFLIQYYNGEERAKGNILERFSAQQFPDLHSELNLSSLELGDSALYFCASSVVGVHTDTQYFGPGTRLTVL.

The chain uses TRBV5-5 and TRBJ1-1; D unclear. V dropped 4 bases and J dropped 1 base, with 8 bases sitting between them. This CDR3 is 13 amino acids long. Germline CDR1 and CDR2: SGHKS and YYEKEE (reference sequence). The CDR3 nucleotides read TGTGCCAGCAGCGGTCTATGGAACACTGAAGCTTTCTTT. It encodes CASSGLWNTEAFF.

This clone was observed once. V usage is TRBV9 and J usage is TRBJ1-1; no reliable D call. The CDR3 spans 14 residues. Germline CDR1 reads SGDLS; CDR2 reads YYNGEE. The V gene lost 2 bases and the J gene lost 1 base, with 9 bases spanning the gap. CDR3 DNA sequence: TGTGCCAGCAGCGTGACGGCCAAGAACACTGAAGCTTTCTTT. It is translated as CASSVTAKNTEAFF.

The chain couples TRBV4-2 to TRBJ1-4; 8 bases agree with TRBD1. The CDR3 runs 16 residues. Trimming cost V 5 bases and J 4 bases; bases outside gene matches: 9. Germline-derived CDR1 and CDR2 are LGHNA and YNFKEQ. CDR3 in DNA: TGTGCCAGCAGCGAGCCTAGGACAGGGCGTAATGAAAAACTGTTTTTT. The encoded protein is CASSEPRTGRNEKLFF.

This clone has only a few counts. The V and J genes are TRBV9 and TRBJ1-1; no clear D. This CDR3 has 12 residues. With 4 bases removed from V and 4 bases from J, the gap between germline ends came to 8 bases. Germline CDR1 and CDR2: SGDLS and YYNGEE. As DNA, the CDR3 is TGTGCCAGCAGCCCAATGGGCACTGAAGCTTTCTTT. Its protein is CASSPMGTEAFF.

The chain employs TRBV14 and TRBJ2-5, with 11 bases fitting TRBD2. The CDR3 has 19 amino acids. CDR1 SGHDN and CDR2 FVKESK come from the germline V gene. The ends lost 0 bases at V and 4 bases at J; junction bases unmatched: 13. The CDR3 loop is CASSQENLLSGGVRETQYF. For the CDR3, the DNA is TGTGCCAGCAGCCAAGAGAACCTACTTAGCGGGGGGGTTCGAGAGACCCAGTACTTC.

The V call is TRBV2, the J call TRBJ1-3; no clear D gene. Germline lookup yields CDR1 SNHLY and CDR2 FYNNEI. The CDR3 spans 15 residues. The ends were cut back, 5 bases at V and 0 bases at J, with 11 bases in the middle. CDR3 coding DNA: TGTGCCAGCAGTCCCGACATCGTCTCTGGAAACACCATATATTTT. Its protein product is CASSPDIVSGNTIYF.

The chain employs TRBV28 and TRBJ2-7; D is perhaps TRBD2 (6 bases). Trimming stripped 4 bases from V and 1 base from J, with 14 bases between. This CDR3 has 15 amino acids. Germline lookup yields CDR1 MDHEN and CDR2 SYDVKM. The CDR3 here is CASSSYGTRSYEQYF. CDR3 sequence (DNA): TGTGCCAGCAGTTCGTATGGGACTCGATCCTACGAGCAGTACTTC.

The chain recombines TRBV6-6 with TRBJ1-2; TRBD1 aligns across 8 bases. V lost 5 bases to trimming and J lost 8 bases; unmatched junction nucleotides: 13. The CDR3 totals 15 residues. The germline CDR1 and CDR2 sequences are MNHNY and SVGAGI (reference sequence). CDR3 coding DNA: TGTGCCAGCAGTCGGTGGGCGACAGGGGAGGAGGGCTACACCTTC. This sequence encodes CASSRWATGEEGYTF.

This clone was picked up a small number of times. The V gene is TRBV4-2, the J gene TRBJ1-6, with D tentatively TRBD1 (6 bases). The CDR3 consists of 15 residues. Per the germline V gene, CDR1 is LGHNA and CDR2 is YNFKEQ. V gave up 1 base and J gave up 7 bases, with 11 bases separating them. The CDR3 nucleotides are TGTGCCAGCAGCCAAGGTCCCAGGGGCAATTCACCCCTCCACTTT. Encoded protein: CASSQGPRGNSPLHF.